This T cell receptor (beta chain) was captured by sequencing in a study of cytomegalovirus exposure and HLA in healthy donors. The study, taken as a whole, reports: Published work reported that the classifier diagnosed cytomegalovirus status with high specificity and sensitivity.

The PCR made use of 60 Vbeta and 13 Jbeta primers. Using immunoSEQ multiplex PCR, the repertoire was profiled, and TCRdb retains in-frame clones only, with some absent. The data hold roughly 220,000 clones, with 70% observed a single time. Every donor was a healthy person donating bone marrow. Concerning this clone: The antigen is undetermined.

This CDR3 is built from 15 residues. V was trimmed by 0 bases and J by 4 bases, leaving 11 bases between them. Per the germline V gene, CDR1 is SGHNT and CDR2 is YYREEE (reference sequence). The J gene is TRBJ1-3, the V gene TRBV5-4; D remains ambiguous. This sequence was found in a middle-aged man in good health and CMV-seropositive. Sequenced material: PBMCs. CDR3 sequence reads: CASSLDPRVGNTIYF. In DNA form, the CDR3 reads TGTGCCAGCAGCTTGGATCCGAGGGTCGGAAACACCATATATTTT.